The clone carrying this T cell receptor (beta chain) was observed a handful of times. This entry is derived from a study of blood T cell repertoires in COVID-19. Study information: Sample material is recorded as cDNA or gDNA derived from T cells, B-cell-depleted T cells, or PBMCs.

Per the study methods: Estimated nucleated cell counts came from reference gene primer amplification. Only in-frame clones appear in the TCRdb table, and some are missing; sequencing was by immunoSEQ multiplex PCR. Clonal size and the V and J genes are those of that table, whereas D and trimming came from the DNA. The profile shows approximately 97,000 clones, roughly 81% of them singletons. This CDR3 has 14 residues. The germline gives CDR1 ENHRY, CDR2 SYGVKD. Trimming at V came to 6 bases and at J to 5 bases, leaving 9 bases not matched to a gene. The sequence derives from a middle-aged man with active or convalescent COVID-19. The specimen was peripheral blood. The chain links TRBV10-3 to TRBJ1-2, with 7 positions matching TRBD1. The CDR3 here is CAIRETGLGYGYTF. Here the CDR3 DNA reads TGTGCCATCAGAGAGACAGGGTTGGGGTATGGCTACACCTTC.